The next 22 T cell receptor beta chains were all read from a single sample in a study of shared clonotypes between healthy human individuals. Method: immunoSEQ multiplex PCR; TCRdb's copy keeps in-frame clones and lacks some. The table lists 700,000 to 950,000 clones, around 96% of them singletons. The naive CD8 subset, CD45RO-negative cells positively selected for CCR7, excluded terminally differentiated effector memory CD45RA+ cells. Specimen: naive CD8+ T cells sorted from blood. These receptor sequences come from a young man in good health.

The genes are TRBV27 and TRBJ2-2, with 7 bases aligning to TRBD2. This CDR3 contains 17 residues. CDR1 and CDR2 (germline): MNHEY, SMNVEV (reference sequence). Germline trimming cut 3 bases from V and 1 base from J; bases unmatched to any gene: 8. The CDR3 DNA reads TGTGCCAGCAGTTTGTTGATAACGGGAGGGAACACCGGGGAGCTGTTTTTT. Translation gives CASSLLITGGNTGELFF.

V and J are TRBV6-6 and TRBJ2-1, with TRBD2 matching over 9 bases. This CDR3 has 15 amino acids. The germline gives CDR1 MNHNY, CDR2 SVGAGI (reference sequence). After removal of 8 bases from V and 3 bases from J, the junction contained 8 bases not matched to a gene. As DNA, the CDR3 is TGTGCCAGCTCACTCCTAGCGGGGAACTACAATGAGCAGTTCTTC. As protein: CASSLLAGNYNEQFF.

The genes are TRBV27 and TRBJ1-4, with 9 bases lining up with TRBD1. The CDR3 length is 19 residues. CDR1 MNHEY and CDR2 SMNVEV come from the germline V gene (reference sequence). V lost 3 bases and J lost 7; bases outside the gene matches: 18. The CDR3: CASSFMVGDRVPLREKLFF. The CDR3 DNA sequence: TGTGCCAGCAGTTTCATGGTCGGGGACAGGGTCCCTCTTCGTGAAAAACTGTTTTTT.

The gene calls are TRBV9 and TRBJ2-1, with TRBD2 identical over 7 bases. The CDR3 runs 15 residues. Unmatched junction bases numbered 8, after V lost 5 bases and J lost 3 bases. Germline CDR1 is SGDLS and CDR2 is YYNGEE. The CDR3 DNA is TGTGCCAGCAGTGGCCTAGCGGAGTACTACAATGAGCAGTTCTTC. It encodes CASSGLAEYYNEQFF.

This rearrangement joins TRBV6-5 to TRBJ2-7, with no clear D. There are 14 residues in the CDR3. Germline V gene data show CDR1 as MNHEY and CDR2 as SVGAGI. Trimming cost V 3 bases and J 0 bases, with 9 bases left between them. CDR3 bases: TGTGCCAGCAGTTATACTAAAGCCTCCTACGAGCAGTACTTC. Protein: CASSYTKASYEQYF.

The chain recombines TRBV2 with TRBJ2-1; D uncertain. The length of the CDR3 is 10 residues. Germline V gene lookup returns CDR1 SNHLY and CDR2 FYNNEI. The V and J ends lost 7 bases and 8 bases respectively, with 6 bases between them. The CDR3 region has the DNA TGTGCCAGCATTTCCCATGAGCAGTTCTTC. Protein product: CASISHEQFF.

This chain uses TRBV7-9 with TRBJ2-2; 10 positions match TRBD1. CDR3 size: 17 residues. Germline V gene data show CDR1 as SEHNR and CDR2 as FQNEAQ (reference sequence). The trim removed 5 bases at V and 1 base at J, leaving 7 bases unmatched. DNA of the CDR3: TGTGCCAGCAGCACCACCTGGACAGGGGGGAACACCGGGGAGCTGTTTTTT. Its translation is CASSTTWTGGNTGELFF.

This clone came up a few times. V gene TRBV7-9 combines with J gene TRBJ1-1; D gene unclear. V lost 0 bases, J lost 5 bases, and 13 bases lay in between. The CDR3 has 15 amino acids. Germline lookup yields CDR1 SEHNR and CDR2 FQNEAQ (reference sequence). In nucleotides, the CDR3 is TGTGCCAGCAGCTTAGCAGACTCCAGTCGGACTGAAGCTTTCTTT. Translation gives CASSLADSSRTEAFF.

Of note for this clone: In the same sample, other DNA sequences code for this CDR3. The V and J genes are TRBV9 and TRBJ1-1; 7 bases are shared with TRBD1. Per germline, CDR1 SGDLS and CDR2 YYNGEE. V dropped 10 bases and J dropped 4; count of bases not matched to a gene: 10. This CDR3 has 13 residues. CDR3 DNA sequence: TGTGCCTCCAGCGAGGGGGCTGGCACTGAAGCTTTCTTT. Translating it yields CASSEGAGTEAFF.

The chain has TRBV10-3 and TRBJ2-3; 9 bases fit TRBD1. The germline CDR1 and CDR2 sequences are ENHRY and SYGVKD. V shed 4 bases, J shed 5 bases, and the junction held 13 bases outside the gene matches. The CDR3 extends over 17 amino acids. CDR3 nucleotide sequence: TGTGCCATCAGTGGGGACCTGGACAGGGGAGGGATAGATACGCAGTATTTT. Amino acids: CAISGDLDRGGIDTQYF.

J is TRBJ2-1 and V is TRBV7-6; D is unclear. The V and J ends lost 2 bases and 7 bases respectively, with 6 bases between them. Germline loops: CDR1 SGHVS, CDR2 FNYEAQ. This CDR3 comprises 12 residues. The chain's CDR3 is CASSLFLNEQFF. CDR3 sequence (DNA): TGTGCCAGCAGCTTATTCCTGAATGAGCAGTTCTTC.

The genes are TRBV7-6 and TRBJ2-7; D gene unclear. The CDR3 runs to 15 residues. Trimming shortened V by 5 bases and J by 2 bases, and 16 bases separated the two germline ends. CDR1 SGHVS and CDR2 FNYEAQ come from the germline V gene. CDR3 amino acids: CASSPPANGPYEQYF. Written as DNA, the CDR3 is TGTGCCAGCAGCCCCCCGGCGAATGGCCCCTACGAGCAGTACTTC.

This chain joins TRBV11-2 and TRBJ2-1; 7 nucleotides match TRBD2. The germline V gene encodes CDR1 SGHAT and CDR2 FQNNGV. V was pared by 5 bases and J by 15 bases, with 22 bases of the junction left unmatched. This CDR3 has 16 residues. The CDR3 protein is CASSLVGGRAQPSPFF. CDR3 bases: TGTGCCAGCAGCCTAGTTGGAGGGAGGGCCCAACCCTCTCCGTTCTTC. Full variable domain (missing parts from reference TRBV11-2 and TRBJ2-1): EAGVAQSPRYKIIEKRQSVAFWCNPISGHATLYWYQQILGQGPKLLIQFQNNGVVDDSQLPKDRFSAERLKGVDSTLKIQPAKLEDSAVYLCASSLVGGRAQPSPFFGPGTRLTVL.

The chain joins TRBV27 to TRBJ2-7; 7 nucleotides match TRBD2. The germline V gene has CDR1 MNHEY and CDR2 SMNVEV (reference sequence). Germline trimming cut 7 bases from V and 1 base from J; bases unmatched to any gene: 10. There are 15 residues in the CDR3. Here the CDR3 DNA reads TGTGCCAGCACCCAACTAGCGCGGGTATCCTACGAGCAGTACTTC. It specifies CASTQLARVSYEQYF.

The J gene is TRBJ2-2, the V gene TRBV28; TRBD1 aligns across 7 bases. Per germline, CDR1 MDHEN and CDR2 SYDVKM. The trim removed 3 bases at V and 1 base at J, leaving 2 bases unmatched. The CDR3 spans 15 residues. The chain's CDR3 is CASSFRGQNTGELFF. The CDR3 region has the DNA TGTGCCAGCAGTTTTAGGGGGCAGAACACCGGGGAGCTGTTTTTT. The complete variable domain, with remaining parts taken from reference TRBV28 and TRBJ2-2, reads DVKVTQSSRYLVKRTGEKVFLECVQDMDHENMFWYRQDPGLGLRLIYFSYDVKMKEKGDIPEGYSVSREKKERFSLILESASTNQTSMYLCASSFRGQNTGELFFGEGSRLTVL.

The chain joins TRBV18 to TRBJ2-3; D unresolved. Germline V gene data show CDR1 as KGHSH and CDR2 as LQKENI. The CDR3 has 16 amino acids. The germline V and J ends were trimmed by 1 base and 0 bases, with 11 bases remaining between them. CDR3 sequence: CASSPRADSSTDTQYF. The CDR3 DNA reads TGTGCCAGCTCACCACGGGCAGATTCTAGCACAGATACGCAGTATTTT. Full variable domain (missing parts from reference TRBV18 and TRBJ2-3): NAGVMQNPRHLVRRRGQEARLRCSPMKGHSHVYWYRQLPEEGLKFMVYLQKENIIDESGMPKERFSAEFPKEGPSILRIQQVVRGDSAAYFCASSPRADSSTDTQYFGPGTRLTVL.

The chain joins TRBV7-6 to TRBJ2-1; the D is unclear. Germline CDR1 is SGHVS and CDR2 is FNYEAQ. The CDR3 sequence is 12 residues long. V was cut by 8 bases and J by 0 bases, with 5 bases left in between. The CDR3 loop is CASLSSYNEQFF. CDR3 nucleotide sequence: TGTGCCAGCTTAAGCTCCTACAATGAGCAGTTCTTC. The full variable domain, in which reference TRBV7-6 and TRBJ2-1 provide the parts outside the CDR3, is GAGVSQSPRYKVTKRGQDVALRCDPISGHVSLYWYRQALGQGPEFLTYFNYEAQQDKSGLPNDRFSAERPEGSISTLTIQRTEQRDSAMYRCASLSSYNEQFFGPGTRLTVL.

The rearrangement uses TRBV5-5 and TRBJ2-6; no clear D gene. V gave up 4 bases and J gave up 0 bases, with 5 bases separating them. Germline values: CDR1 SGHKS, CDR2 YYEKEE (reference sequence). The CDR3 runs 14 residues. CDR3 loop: CASSTSSGANVLTF. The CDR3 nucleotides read TGTGCCAGCAGCACAAGCTCTGGGGCCAACGTCCTGACTTTC.

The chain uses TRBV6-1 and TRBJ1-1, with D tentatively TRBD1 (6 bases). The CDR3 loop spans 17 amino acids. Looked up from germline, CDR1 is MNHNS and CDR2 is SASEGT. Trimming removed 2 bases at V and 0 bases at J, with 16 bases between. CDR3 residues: CASSEPGGLPMNTEAFF. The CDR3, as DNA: TGTGCCAGCAGTGAACCTGGGGGGCTTCCGATGAACACTGAAGCTTTCTTT.

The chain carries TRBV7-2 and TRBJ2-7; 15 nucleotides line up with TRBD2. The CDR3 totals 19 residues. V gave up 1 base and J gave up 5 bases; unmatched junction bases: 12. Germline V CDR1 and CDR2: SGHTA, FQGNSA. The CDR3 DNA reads TGTGCCAGCAGCTTAGGGACTGGACTAGCGGGAGGGCCAAATGACGAGCAGTACTTC. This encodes CASSLGTGLAGGPNDEQYF.

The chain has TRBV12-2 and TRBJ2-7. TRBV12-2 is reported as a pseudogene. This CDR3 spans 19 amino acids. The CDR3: CASRLMIFLRIEPTYEQYF. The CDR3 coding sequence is TGTGCAAGTCGCTTAATGATTTTTCTCCGGATCGAACCAACCTACGAGCAGTACTTC.

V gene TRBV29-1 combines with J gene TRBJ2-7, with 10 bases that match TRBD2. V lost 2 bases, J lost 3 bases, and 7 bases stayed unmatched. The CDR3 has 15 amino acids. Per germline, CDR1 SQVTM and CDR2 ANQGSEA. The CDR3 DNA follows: TGCAGCGTTGAATTTGCTAGCGGGAGCCTCTACGAGCAGTACTTC. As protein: CSVEFASGSLYEQYF.